The 18 T cell receptor beta chains below come from one sample, sequenced in a study of shared clonotypes between healthy human individuals (dated by TCRdb to about 2020). Library creation used the immunoSEQ multiplex PCR assay. TCRdb mirrors the immuneACCESS table, restricted to in-frame sequences. Some clones are absent from its copies; in checked studies, under half trace to an unresolved V gene, and the reason for the others is unknown. Recorded for this sample are hundreds of thousands of clones; around 96% of them occurred a single time. 0.11% of the sample comes from the top ten. For the CD8 naive samples, CD45RO-negative cells were positively selected for CCR7, yielding a CD45RA+CCR7+ population from which TemRA cells were excluded. Sequencing was carried out using naive CD8+ T cells sorted from blood. This specimen's cell subset or site label, interpreted: CD45RA+CCR7+. These receptors originate from a woman in her 30s in good health.

V usage is TRBV11-2 and J usage is TRBJ2-7, with 11 bases matching TRBD2. The V gene's germline CDR1 is SGHAT and CDR2 FQNNGV. V gave up 5 bases and J gave up 2 bases; unmatched junction bases: 8. CDR3 length equals 16 residues. CDR3 sequence (DNA): TGTGCCAGCAGCCCTATTCCGACTAGCGGGACCTACGAGCAGTACTTC. Its translation is CASSPIPTSGTYEQYF. The full variable domain, in which reference TRBV11-2 and TRBJ2-7 provide the parts outside the CDR3, is EAGVAQSPRYKIIEKRQSVAFWCNPISGHATLYWYQQILGQGPKLLIQFQNNGVVDDSQLPKDRFSAERLKGVDSTLKIQPAKLEDSAVYLCASSPIPTSGTYEQYFGPGTRLTVT.

This rearrangement joins TRBV25-1 to TRBJ1-2; 9 bases align to TRBD1. CDR3 length: 15 amino acids. The ends lost 6 bases at V and 4 bases at J; junction bases unmatched: 9. Germline CDR1 reads MGHDK; CDR2 reads SYGVNS. The CDR3 loop is CASSPRDRAFYGYTF. CDR3 in DNA: TGTGCCAGCAGCCCCCGGGACAGGGCCTTCTATGGCTACACCTTC.

The chain is built from TRBV5-1 and TRBJ2-3; no reliable D call. CDR1 and CDR2 (germline): SGHRS, YFSETQ. Trimming shortened V by 3 bases and J by 1 base, and 9 bases separated the two germline ends. There are 14 residues in the CDR3. The CDR3 spells CASSSYPRTDTQYF. DNA of the CDR3: TGCGCCAGCAGCTCTTACCCCCGCACAGATACGCAGTATTTT.

This sequence joins TRBV28 and TRBJ2-7; no reliable D call. The germline V and J ends were trimmed by 7 bases and 0 bases, with 13 bases remaining between them. Germline values: CDR1 MDHEN, CDR2 SYDVKM. The CDR3 has 14 amino acids. The chain's CDR3 is CASKQGEFSYEQYF. The CDR3, as DNA: TGTGCCAGCAAACAAGGAGAGTTCTCCTACGAGCAGTACTTC.

This chain uses TRBV11-2 with TRBJ2-5; D is unresolved. The germline V gene has CDR1 SGHAT and CDR2 FQNNGV. The CDR3 loop spans 13 amino acids. V was clipped by 2 bases and J by 9 bases, with 13 bases between them. CDR3: CASSLPTHWAQYF. Here the CDR3 DNA reads TGTGCCAGCAGCTTACCCACGCATTGGGCCCAGTACTTC.

This clone was picked up one time. J is TRBJ1-2 and V is TRBV7-6; a weak D match, TRBD1 (5 bases). The CDR3 contains 15 residues. The germline CDR1 and CDR2 sequences are SGHVS and FNYEAQ. Trimming took off 4 bases at V and 5 bases at J, with 17 bases between the two ends. In DNA form, the CDR3 reads TGTGCCAGCAGCTGGGGACCGCGCATGCCTTATGGCTACACCTTC. Protein: CASSWGPRMPYGYTF.

The J gene is TRBJ2-7, the V gene TRBV18; TRBD2 might be the D (5 bases). V lost 6 bases, J lost 4 bases, and 10 bases lay in between. The CDR3 loop spans 12 amino acids. Germline loops: CDR1 KGHSH, CDR2 LQKENI. The CDR3 region is CASSFGGYEQYF. The CDR3 nucleotides read TGTGCCAGCTCCTTTGGAGGATACGAGCAGTACTTC. Using reference TRBV18 and TRBJ2-7 for the parts outside the CDR3, the full variable domain is NAGVMQNPRHLVRRRGQEARLRCSPMKGHSHVYWYRQLPEEGLKFMVYLQKENIIDESGMPKERFSAEFPKEGPSILRIQQVVRGDSAAYFCASSFGGYEQYFGPGTRLTVT.

The chain carries TRBV28 and TRBJ2-2; no firm D call. The germline CDR1 and CDR2 sequences are MDHEN and SYDVKM. Trimming cost V 6 bases and J 6 bases, with 5 bases left between them. CDR3 size: 11 residues. CDR3 nucleotides: TGTGCCAGCAGGGGCCCCGGGGAGCTGTTTTTT. Translated: CASRGPGELFF.

The V call is TRBV7-9, the J call TRBJ2-3; D not certain. V lost 8 bases, J lost 3 bases, and 9 bases lay in between. The CDR3 is 12 residues long. Per germline, CDR1 SEHNR and CDR2 FQNEAQ (reference sequence). CDR3 protein: CASSGDTDTQYF. The CDR3 DNA sequence: TGTGCCAGCTCTGGTGATACAGATACGCAGTATTTT.

The chain uses TRBV5-6 and TRBJ1-2; perhaps TRBD1 as D (5 bases). Germline lookup yields CDR1 SGHDT and CDR2 YYEEEE. This CDR3 is 14 amino acids long. V shed 0 bases and J shed 8 bases, with 14 bases lying between them. As DNA, the CDR3 is TGTGCCAGCAGCTTGGAACAGGATTCAAGAGGCTACACCTTC. This sequence encodes CASSLEQDSRGYTF.

The J gene is TRBJ2-1, the V gene TRBV4-1; 9 bases fit TRBD2. The CDR3 is made up of 16 amino acids. V lost 4 bases and J lost 5; bases outside the gene matches: 9. Germline CDR1 is MGHRA and CDR2 is YSYEKL. This chain's CDR3 is CASSPLSGRSHNEQFF. The CDR3 DNA sequence: TGCGCCAGCAGCCCGCTTAGCGGGAGAAGCCACAATGAGCAGTTCTTC.

CDR3: CARGTSGSYEQYF. CDR3 DNA: TGTGCCAGAGGGACTAGCGGCTCCTACGAGCAGTACTTC. The V gene is TRBV2, the J gene TRBJ2-7; 11 bases match TRBD2. CDR3 length: 13 amino acids. With V trimmed by 9 bases and J by 0 bases, 1 base remained unmatched. Germline V gene sequence: CDR1 SNHLY, CDR2 FYNNEI.

V gene TRBV28 combines with J gene TRBJ2-5; no reliable D call. Between the trimmed V and J ends, which lost 3 bases and 1 base, there was a span of 3 bases. The CDR3 has 12 amino acids. CDR1 is MDHEN and CDR2 is SYDVKM in the germline V gene. CDR3 protein: CASSFGQETQYF. The CDR3 coding sequence is TGTGCCAGCAGTTTCGGCCAAGAGACCCAGTACTTC.

The chain carries TRBV11-2 and TRBJ2-1; TRBD2 matches at 11 bases. The CDR3 spans 19 residues. Germline V lookup: CDR1 SGHAT, CDR2 FQNNGV. The J segment lost 2 bases and the V segment lost 2 bases, leaving 11 bases of the junction unmatched. The CDR3 DNA follows: TGTGCCAGCAGCTTAAGCGGCGGACTAGCGGGCTTTACCTACAATGAGCAGTTCTTC. It codes for CASSLSGGLAGFTYNEQFF.

The J gene is TRBJ2-1, the V gene TRBV7-2; 14 nucleotides match TRBD2. This CDR3 is 14 amino acids long. Trimming took 5 bases from V and 12 from J; bases not matched to a gene: 6. In germline, CDR1 is SGHTA, CDR2 FQGNSA. Here the CDR3 DNA reads TGTGCCAGCAGCCCGACTAGCGGGAGGGCCGGGCAGTTCTTC. It specifies CASSPTSGRAGQFF.

V usage is TRBV9 and J usage is TRBJ2-7; perhaps TRBD2 as D (6 bases). Germline V CDR1 and CDR2: SGDLS, YYNGEE. The CDR3 is made up of 14 amino acids. Trimming removed 3 bases from V and 0 bases from J, with 10 bases in between. The CDR3 bases are TGTGCCAGCAGCGGCCAGACTAGCTCCTACGAGCAGTACTTC. Protein: CASSGQTSSYEQYF.

This rearrangement joins TRBV29-1 to TRBJ1-5; no clear D. The germline gives CDR1 SQVTM, CDR2 ANQGSEA. The V end was cut by 4 bases, the J end by 0 bases, with 13 bases between. The CDR3 length is 15 residues. The chain's CDR3 is CSVVGQRYSNQPQHF. CDR3 DNA sequence: TGCAGCGTTGTTGGGCAGCGGTATAGCAATCAGCCCCAGCATTTT. The full variable domain, in which reference TRBV29-1 and TRBJ1-5 provide the parts outside the CDR3, is SAVISQKPSRDICQRGTSLTIQCQVDSQVTMMFWYRQQPGQSLTLIATANQGSEATYESGFVIDKFPISRPNLTFSTLTVSNMSPEDSSIYLCSVVGQRYSNQPQHFGDGTRLSIL.

This chain links TRBV28 with TRBJ1-2; D perhaps matches TRBD1 (5 bases). Trimming shortened V by 3 bases and J by 3 bases, and 14 bases separated the two germline ends. Germline CDR1 and CDR2: MDHEN and SYDVKM. The CDR3 loop spans 15 amino acids. CDR3 DNA sequence: TGTGCCAGCAGTTTTAGCGGGGGAGGCGACTATGGCTACACCTTC. Translated, it gives CASSFSGGGDYGYTF.